The 5 T cell receptor beta chains in this list originate from one sample, sequenced in a study of control samples from healthy donors and cancer patients (TCRdb year 2020). Receptor libraries were prepared by the immunoSEQ multiplex PCR assay. TCRdb carries this immuneACCESS record with in-frame sequences only. Its versions omit some clonotypes, under half of them owing to an unresolved V gene in the studies checked, with the rest unexplained. In this sample the table shows about 52,000 clones, roughly 96% of which occur a single time. Clones ranked in the top ten supply roughly 2.3% of the sample. Input material: blood. All receptors derive from a young man in good health.

The V gene is TRBV29-1, the J gene TRBJ2-6, with D uncertain. CDR1 is SQVTM and CDR2 is ANQGSEA in the germline V gene. This CDR3 is built from 16 residues. V gave up 1 base and J gave up 1 base, with 11 bases separating them. CDR3 sequence: CSVEVLRLSGANVLTF. The DNA for the CDR3 is TGCAGCGTTGAAGTCCTACGTTTATCTGGGGCCAACGTCCTGACTTTC.

The chain recombines TRBV3-1 (or the pseudogene TRBV3-2) with TRBJ2-7; D is undetermined. The ends were cut back, 1 base at V and 5 bases at J, with 9 bases in the middle. The CDR3 has 13 amino acids. Germline loops: CDR1 LGHDT, CDR2 YNNKEL (reference sequence). Written as DNA, the CDR3 is TGTGCCAGCAGCCAAGGGCTTACCGACGAGCAGTACTTC. Its protein product is CASSQGLTDEQYF.

This rearrangement joins TRBV5-1 to TRBJ2-7; TRBD2 matches at 12 bases. The junction had 7 bases not matched to a gene; V was cut back by 3 bases and J by 6 bases. From germline, CDR1 is SGHRS and CDR2 YFSETQ. The CDR3 totals 15 residues. CDR3 in DNA: TGCGCCAGCAGCTACCTACTAGCGGGAGGTGGCGAGCAGTACTTC. Translation gives CASSYLLAGGGEQYF.

The sample holds one count of this clone. The chain has TRBV19 and TRBJ1-5, with TRBD1 matching over 9 bases. In germline, CDR1 is LNHDA, CDR2 SQIVND (reference sequence). CDR3 length: 17 residues. J was trimmed by 4 bases and V by 0 bases; bases with no gene match: 7. As DNA, the CDR3 is TGTGCCAGTAGTATAGATATGGGGACAGGGAGGAATCAGCCCCAGCATTTT. Amino acids: CASSIDMGTGRNQPQHF.

The V and J genes are TRBV6-6 and TRBJ1-5; D ambiguous. V shed 0 bases and J shed 1 base, with 10 bases lying between them. Germline V gives CDR1 MNHNY, CDR2 SVGAGI (reference sequence). The CDR3 runs to 16 residues. The CDR3 DNA reads as TGTGCCAGCAGTTACTCGAAACCTCGGAGCAATCAGCCCCAGCATTTT. Its protein product is CASSYSKPRSNQPQHF.